Listed below are T cell receptor beta chains from one sample, sequenced in a study of blood T cell repertoires in COVID-19. The table came from immunoSEQ multiplex PCR; TCRdb's copy has only in-frame clones and leaves some out. The sample has about 140,000 clones; around 78% are singletons. The sequenced material came from peripheral blood. Receptor source: a woman older than 75 with active or convalescent COVID-19. CDR3s include the opening cysteine and the closing phenylalanine or tryptophan. The D gene is left open where the match is weak. Size is omitted from some rows. Given values are once, few, many or a class for expanded clones.

CDR3 length	V gene	clone size	J gene	D gene	CDR3 protein	CDR3 DNA
13	TRBV5-4	-	TRBJ1-1	-	CASSLWASTEAFF	TGTGCCAGCAGCTTATGGGCCAGCACTGAAGCTTTCTTT
15	TRBV7-2	-	TRBJ2-7	-	CASSPFGGALEEQYF	TGTGCCAGCAGCCCCTTTGGGGGGGCACTCGAAGAGCAGTACTTC
13	TRBV3-1/TRBV3-2	-	TRBJ2-7	-	CASSHRKAGEQYF	TGTGCCAGCAGCCACAGAAAAGCAGGCGAGCAGTACTTC
16	TRBV5-5	-	TRBJ1-2	-	CASSLAVPRTNYGYTF	TGTGCCAGCAGCTTGGCCGTCCCCAGGACAAACTATGGCTACACCTTC
15	TRBV6-5	-	TRBJ2-7	-	CASSPAWTNSYEQYF	TGTGCCAGCAGTCCCGCGTGGACAAATTCCTACGAGCAGTACTTC
14	TRBV5-1	-	TRBJ2-4	-	CASSVRVAKNIQYF	TGCGCCAGCAGCGTCAGGGTTGCCAAAAACATTCAGTACTTC
15	TRBV6-6	-	TRBJ1-4	TRBD1	CATGIGTGGREKLFF	TGTGCCACCGGAATAGGGACAGGGGGTAGGGAAAAACTGTTTTTT
18	TRBV27	-	TRBJ1-1	TRBD1	CASSFLRRGQNKNTEAFF	TGTGCCAGCAGTTTCCTAAGGAGGGGACAGAACAAGAACACTGAAGCTTTCTTT
15	TRBV5-5	-	TRBJ2-5	-	CASSLGPRNRETQYF	TGTGCCAGCAGCCTCGGCCCCAGGAATCGGGAGACCCAGTACTTC
13	TRBV6-5	-	TRBJ1-2	TRBD1	CASRTGRLYGYTF	TGTGCCAGCAGGACAGGGAGATTGTATGGCTACACCTTC
17	TRBV4-1	-	TRBJ2-6	-	CASSQKAGASGANVLTF	TGCGCCAGCAGCCAAAAGGCAGGGGCCTCTGGGGCCAACGTCCTGACTTTC
15	TRBV5-8	-	TRBJ1-1	TRBD1	CASSSGDRGNTEAFF	TGTGCCAGCAGCTCGGGGGACAGGGGGAACACTGAAGCTTTCTTT
16	TRBV15	-	TRBJ1-1	-	CATSTNPDRRWAEAFF	TGTGCCACCAGCACAAACCCTGACAGGCGTTGGGCTGAAGCTTTCTTT
14	TRBV5-4	-	TRBJ1-1	-	CASSKGLQNTEAFF	TGTGCCAGCAGCAAGGGACTCCAGAACACTGAAGCTTTCTTT
16	TRBV5-6	-	TRBJ1-6	-	CASSFDRRSYNSPLHF	TGTGCCAGCAGCTTCGACAGGAGATCCTATAATTCACCCCTCCACTTT
15	TRBV10-3	few	TRBJ1-1	-	CAISDPAGLNTEAFF	TGTGCCATCAGTGATCCGGCGGGACTCAACACTGAAGCTTTCTTT
12	TRBV28	-	TRBJ2-7	-	CASSLPGSVRYF	TGTGCCAGCAGTTTACCGGGTTCGGTACGGTACTTC
15	TRBV7-8	few	TRBJ2-7	-	CASSFMRRSFSEQYF	TGTGCCAGCAGCTTCATGCGGCGATCGTTTAGCGAGCAGTACTTC
15	TRBV4-2	medium-sized	TRBJ1-6	TRBD1	CASTPRGTGISPLHF	TGTGCCAGCACCCCAAGGGGGACAGGGATTTCACCCCTCCACTTT
13	TRBV30	-	TRBJ1-1	-	CAWSQDMNTEAFF	TGTGCCTGGAGCCAGGACATGAACACTGAAGCTTTCTTT
14	TRBV2	-	TRBJ2-1	TRBD1	CASRIQGVSGEQFF	TGTGCCAGCAGGATACAGGGGGTTTCTGGTGAGCAGTTCTTC
21	TRBV4-1	-	TRBJ2-1	TRBD2	CASSQALPPGGPFLDYNEQFF	TGCGCCAGCAGCCAAGCGCTCCCTCCGGGGGGTCCCTTTCTTGACTACAATGAGCAGTTCTTC
13	TRBV10-3	-	TRBJ1-5	-	CAISTYSNQPQHF	TGTGCCATCAGTACATATAGCAATCAGCCCCAGCATTTT
15	TRBV5-6	-	TRBJ1-5	TRBD1	CASSFRDRSNQPQHF	TGTGCCAGCAGCTTCCGGGACAGAAGCAATCAGCCCCAGCATTTT
14	TRBV7-9	-	TRBJ1-6	-	CASSSDTWNSPLHF	TGTGCCAGCAGCTCGGACACATGGAATTCACCCCTCCACTTT
13	TRBV12-3/TRBV12-4	-	TRBJ2-3	-	CASSLFSTDTQYF	TGTGCCAGCAGTCTCTTTAGTACAGATACGCAGTATTTT
16	TRBV9	-	TRBJ2-1	TRBD2	CASSAKLAGAFNEQFF	TGTGCCAGCAGCGCAAAACTAGCGGGGGCATTTAATGAGCAGTTCTTC
13	TRBV28	-	TRBJ1-2	-	CASIEGNNYGYTF	TGTGCCAGCATAGAGGGTAACAACTATGGCTACACCTTC
13	TRBV12-5	-	TRBJ2-2	-	CASGDRNTGELFF	TGTGCTAGTGGCGACAGGAACACCGGGGAGCTGTTTTTT
14	TRBV7-2	-	TRBJ2-5	-	CASSLAGAGETQYF	TGTGCCAGCAGCTTAGCGGGGGCTGGGGAGACCCAGTACTTC
10	TRBV29-1	-	TRBJ2-5	-	CSVRRETQYF	TGCAGCGTTAGGAGAGAGACCCAGTACTTC
13	TRBV7-2	-	TRBJ1-2	-	CASSLEFGEDYTF	TGTGCCAGCAGCTTAGAATTCGGGGAGGACTACACCTTC
17	TRBV6-2/TRBV6-3	-	TRBJ2-5	-	CASSYSTTSSAQETQYF	TGTGCCAGCAGTTACTCCACCACTAGCAGCGCTCAAGAGACCCAGTACTTC
17	TRBV3-1/TRBV3-2	few	TRBJ2-3	TRBD2	CASSQEVAGGQVYTQYF	TGTGCCAGCAGCCAAGAAGTAGCGGGGGGGCAAGTGTATACGCAGTATTTT
16	TRBV15	-	TRBJ1-1	TRBD1	CATSRQPTGGYTEAFF	TGTGCCACCAGCAGACAGCCGACAGGGGGCTACACTGAAGCTTTCTTT
16	TRBV5-1	-	TRBJ1-3	TRBD1	CASSLVPGGFGNTIYF	TGCGCCAGCAGCTTGGTTCCAGGGGGCTTCGGAAACACCATATATTTT
16	TRBV19	-	TRBJ2-2	-	CASRSPTGTLVEELFF	TGTGCCAGTAGGTCCCCGACAGGAACCCTCGTTGAGGAGCTGTTTTTT
17	TRBV5-6	-	TRBJ2-2	TRBD2	CASSLLAGGHVTGELFF	TGTGCCAGCAGCTTATTAGCGGGGGGGCATGTCACCGGGGAGCTGTTTTTT
14	TRBV19	-	TRBJ2-7	-	CASRPDRATYEQYF	TGTGCCAGTAGACCGGACAGAGCAACCTACGAGCAGTACTTC
14	TRBV25-1	-	TRBJ1-2	-	CASSSRGLNYGYTF	TGTGCCAGCAGTAGCCGGGGACTAAACTATGGCTACACCTTC
14	TRBV27	once	TRBJ1-5	TRBD1	CASSLRTGNQPQHF	TGTGCCAGCAGTTTAAGGACAGGGAATCAGCCCCAGCATTTT
15	TRBV2	-	TRBJ1-2	TRBD1	CASSGRTGGGYGYTF	TGTGCCAGCAGTGGGAGGACAGGGGGCGGGTATGGCTACACCTTC
14	TRBV11-1	-	TRBJ1-6	-	CASSLSSVGSPLHF	TGTGCCAGCAGCTTATCGTCGGTTGGTTCACCCCTCCACTTT
14	TRBV3-1/TRBV3-2	-	TRBJ2-3	TRBD1	CASSQGYRGDTQYF	TGTGCCAGCAGCCAGGGTTACAGGGGCGATACGCAGTATTTT
12	TRBV20-1	many	TRBJ1-2	-	CSASGAAGGYTF	TGCAGTGCTAGTGGGGCAGCGGGCGGCTACACCTTC
13	TRBV30	-	TRBJ1-2	-	CAWTLLASYGYTF	TGTGCCTGGACCCTATTAGCGTCCTATGGCTACACCTTC
16	TRBV12-5	-	TRBJ1-3	TRBD1	CASGLRDSPSVNTIYF	TGTGCTAGTGGCCTTAGGGACAGCCCGTCGGTAAACACCATATATTTT
11	TRBV30	-	TRBJ2-7	TRBD2	CAWSLAGEQYF	TGTGCCTGGAGCTTAGCGGGGGAGCAGTACTTC